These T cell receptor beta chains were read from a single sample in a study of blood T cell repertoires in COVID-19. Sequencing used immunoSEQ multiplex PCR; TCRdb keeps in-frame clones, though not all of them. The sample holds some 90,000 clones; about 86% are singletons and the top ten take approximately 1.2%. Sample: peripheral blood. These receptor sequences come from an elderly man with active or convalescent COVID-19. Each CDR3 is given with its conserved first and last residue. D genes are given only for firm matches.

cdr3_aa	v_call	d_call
CASSLGLAGFMNTEAFF	TRBV5-1	NA
CANCSPKQLAKNIQYF	TRBV27	NA
CASSPGQVGEQYF	TRBV6-5	TRBD1
CASSIRTGAADNEQFF	TRBV5-1	TRBD1
CASSLDTSDTGELFF	TRBV5-1	NA
CASSPGQGEQYF	TRBV18	NA
CASSILTSGRFSEQFF	TRBV7-3	TRBD2
CASSPRREKPYEQYF	TRBV5-4	NA
CASSLGQGVYNEQFF	TRBV5-1	TRBD1
CASSTRDRVLNTEAFF	TRBV6-2/TRBV6-3	TRBD1
CAWSVQGLEQFF	TRBV30	NA
CAWMGERDRDIDTQYF	TRBV30	TRBD1
CASRATGNYGYTF	TRBV6-5	TRBD1
CASSLVGTGGTEQFF	TRBV7-2	TRBD1
CASPPPEGGSTDTQYF	TRBV7-2	TRBD2
CANTDRGPHEQYF	TRBV27	TRBD1
CASSVGGVAGNTIYF	TRBV9	NA
CASTTPNQPQHF	TRBV21-1	NA
CASTPSGGSTDTQYF	TRBV2	TRBD2
CASSSGQSNSPLHF	TRBV5-6	TRBD1
CASRLPSRGYTF	TRBV12-3/TRBV12-4	NA
CASSPTSGRAPEQYF	TRBV18	TRBD2
CASSPSGLAVTYEQYF	TRBV4-3	TRBD2
CASSQASGSPYEQYF	TRBV4-2	TRBD2
CAIGGGGPSDTQYF	TRBV10-3	NA
CASSGEEAEAFF	TRBV9	NA
CASRSHRNTEAFF	TRBV6-5	NA
CASSPREDQPQHF	TRBV7-9	NA
CASSFRTGGQPQHF	TRBV7-6	NA
CASSQDRGYGATNEKLFF	TRBV14	NA
CASSQGVLAGEDGELFF	TRBV4-1	TRBD2
CASSISRLVVNTEAFF	TRBV19	NA
CATSVTFTGELFF	TRBV15	NA
CASRTIQGKSNQPQHF	TRBV5-8	NA
CASSFPLGQGSTEAFF	TRBV5-1	TRBD1
CASSRRGDNNEKLFF	TRBV5-1	NA
CASSLAGVYYGYTF	TRBV7-9	NA
CASSQGAGRNTEAFF	TRBV4-2	NA
CASRTSGSPYNEQFF	TRBV10-2	TRBD2
CASSPTGIGNTGELFF	TRBV5-1	NA
CASSLGAGQNTEAFF	TRBV7-8	NA
CASSPYVSGNTEAFF	TRBV5-1	NA
CASSFDQGGRTFF	TRBV12-3/TRBV12-4	NA